Shown below are 21 T cell receptor beta chains from a single sample sequenced in a study of cytomegalovirus exposure and HLA in healthy donors. Amplification used 60 Vbeta primers and 13 Jbeta primers. TCRdb keeps only in-frame clones here, not all; method: immunoSEQ multiplex PCR. Here the sample spans about 130,000 clones, just over 70% being singletons. Source material: PBMCs. These receptors originate from a woman aged 55 to 70 in good health and CMV-seropositive.

V is TRBV27 and J is TRBJ1-6; 9 bases align to TRBD1. The V gene end was trimmed by 5 bases and the J gene end by 6 bases; junction bases not matched to a gene: 5. Per germline, CDR1 MNHEY and CDR2 SMNVEV (reference sequence). The CDR3 length is 15 residues. CDR3 protein: CASSLGQGFNSPLHF. As DNA, the CDR3 is TGTGCCAGCAGTCTGGGACAGGGTTTTAATTCACCCCTCCACTTT.

This clone has a handful of counts. The gene calls are TRBV5-1 and TRBJ2-7, with D perhaps TRBD1 (6 bases). Trimming left V 5 bases short and J 6 bases short, with 12 bases between. CDR3 size: 12 residues. Germline-derived CDR1 and CDR2 are SGHRS and YFSETQ. CDR3 in DNA: TGCGCCAGCAGGACAGGCTTAGGCGAGCAGTACTTC. Amino acids: CASRTGLGEQYF.

The table lists this clone with a few counts. The junction departs from germline at one end; a sequencing error may be responsible. CDR3 sequence reads: CASSLGGQAVEDF. CDR3 nucleotide sequence: TGCGCCAGCAGCTTGGGGGGACAGGCCGTGGAGGACTTC. The chain uses TRBV5-1 and TRBJ2-5, with 8 bases fitting TRBD1. The CDR3 consists of 13 residues. Germline CDR1 and CDR2: SGHRS and YFSETQ. Full variable domain (rest looked up from reference TRBV5-1 and TRBJ2-5): KAGVTQTPRYLIKTRGQQVTLSCSPISGHRSVSWYQQTPGQGLQFLFEYFSETQRNKGNFPGRFSGRQFSNSRSEMNVSTLELGDSALYLCASSLGGQAVEDFGPGTRLLVL.

V is TRBV28 and J is TRBJ1-5; TRBD1 matches at 10 bases. Germline V CDR1 and CDR2: MDHEN, SYDVKM. The V gene end was trimmed by 3 bases and the J gene end by 5 bases; junction bases not matched to a gene: 10. The CDR3 has 17 residues. The CDR3: CASSFVAGTGEDQPQHF. CDR3 in DNA: TGTGCCAGCAGTTTCGTCGCCGGGACAGGGGAGGATCAGCCCCAGCATTTT.

This sequence joins TRBV7-2 and TRBJ2-3; 7 nucleotides line up with TRBD2. CDR3 length: 18 amino acids. The J segment lost 1 base and the V segment lost 1 base, leaving 11 bases of the junction unmatched. The germline V gene has CDR1 SGHTA and CDR2 FQGNSA. CDR3 residues: CASSLGVSGLAGTDTQYF. In DNA, the CDR3 is TGTGCCAGCAGCTTAGGTGTTAGTGGCCTAGCGGGCACAGATACGCAGTATTTT.

V usage is TRBV27 and J usage is TRBJ2-7; maybe TRBD2 (6 bases). Germline V lookup: CDR1 MNHEY, CDR2 SMNVEV (reference sequence). The CDR3 sequence is 13 residues long. V gave up 8 bases and J gave up 2 bases, with 13 bases separating them. The CDR3 nucleotides are TGTGCCAGCGGAAGGAGGGGACCCTACGAGCAGTACTTC. It yields the protein CASGRRGPYEQYF.

The chain couples TRBV27 to TRBJ2-7; 7 positions agree with TRBD1. The V segment lost 0 bases and the J segment 4 bases; nucleotides outside the gene matches: 3. The CDR3 has 14 residues. From germline, CDR1 is MNHEY and CDR2 SMNVEV (reference sequence). The CDR3 protein is CASSLSSDRYEQYF. Written as DNA, the CDR3 is TGTGCCAGCAGTTTATCCTCGGACAGGTACGAGCAGTACTTC.

The rearrangement joins TRBV2 to TRBJ2-2; the D gene is possibly TRBD2 (5 bases). The V and J ends lost 10 bases and 1 base respectively, with 13 bases between them. Germline loops: CDR1 SNHLY, CDR2 FYNNEI. This CDR3 region has 14 residues. In nucleotides, the CDR3 is TGTGCCACAGCTTTAGGGAGGAACACCGGGGAGCTGTTTTTT. This codes for CATALGRNTGELFF.

This clone has only one observation. This chain's CDR3 is CASSSRDSPGGLYEQYF. CDR3 bases: TGTGCCAGCAGCTCCCGGGACAGCCCTGGGGGACTCTACGAGCAGTACTTC. J is TRBJ2-5 and V is TRBV7-9; tentative D call: TRBD1 (7 bases). The end of the DNA is better explained by TRBJ2-7, so the J call may be wrong. The CDR3 spans 17 residues. Germline CDR1 reads SEHNR; CDR2 reads FQNEAQ (reference sequence).

V usage is TRBV18 and J usage is TRBJ2-1; 10 bases are a match to TRBD2. Per germline, CDR1 KGHSH and CDR2 LQKENI. J lost 7 bases, V lost 2 bases, and 5 bases had no gene match. CDR3 length: 15 amino acids. CDR3 sequence (DNA): TGTGCCAGCTCACCAGAGCGGGGGGGCCGGAATGAGCAGTTCTTC. Its translation is CASSPERGGRNEQFF.

This clone was detected only once. The J gene is TRBJ1-1, the V gene TRBV7-9, with TRBD1 identical over 10 bases. From germline, CDR1 is SEHNR and CDR2 FQNEAQ (reference sequence). The CDR3 contains 15 residues. J gave up 4 bases and V 3 bases, and 5 bases lay outside the gene matches. CDR3 nucleotides: TGTGCCAGCAGCTTTTCCCGGGACAGGGGCACTGAAGCTTTCTTT. It yields the protein CASSFSRDRGTEAFF.

This clone was recorded once. The V gene is TRBV11-1, the J gene TRBJ2-7, with 9 bases lining up with TRBD1. V lost 3 bases to trimming and J lost 3 bases; unmatched junction nucleotides: 9. CDR3 length: 16 residues. CDR1 SGHAT and CDR2 FQDESV come from the germline V gene (reference sequence). The CDR3 protein is CASSLRQGESFYEQYF. Here the CDR3 DNA reads TGTGCCAGCAGCTTGAGACAGGGGGAATCTTTCTACGAGCAGTACTTC.

This clone appeared a few times. The genes are TRBV14 and TRBJ1-5; no firm D call. Trimming took 1 base from V and 2 from J, leaving 6 bases between them. Germline V gene sequence: CDR1 SGHDN, CDR2 FVKESK. This CDR3 has 14 residues. The CDR3 protein is CASSQGRGNQPQHF. CDR3 nucleotides: TGTGCCAGCAGCCAAGGTCGCGGCAATCAGCCCCAGCATTTT.

The chain recombines TRBV7-9 with TRBJ1-2, with D tentatively TRBD1 (5 bases). Germline assignment: CDR1 SEHNR and CDR2 FQNEAQ (reference sequence). V lost 7 bases and J 0 bases, leaving 12 bases between the germline ends. CDR3 size: 14 residues. The CDR3 loop is CASTRGGTNYGYTF. In nucleotides, the CDR3 is TGTGCCAGCACCCGGGGGGGAACTAACTATGGCTACACCTTC.

V gene TRBV6-6 combines with J gene TRBJ1-4, with 7 bases that match TRBD1. Germline lookup yields CDR1 MNHNY and CDR2 SVGAGI (reference sequence). V dropped 2 bases and J dropped 4; count of bases not matched to a gene: 7. CDR3 length equals 16 residues. Here the CDR3 DNA reads TGTGCCAGCAGTTACCGTAGACAGGGCCATAATGAAAAACTGTTTTTT. This gives the protein CASSYRRQGHNEKLFF.

A note on this clone: Other DNA variants within this sample encode the same CDR3. This chain links TRBV7-3 with TRBJ1-2, with D tentatively TRBD1 (6 bases). Trimming left V 5 bases short and J 0 bases short, with 13 bases between. Germline CDR1 and CDR2: SGHTA and FQGTGA. The CDR3 loop spans 15 amino acids. CDR3 sequence reads: CASSATGTPNYGYTF. CDR3 DNA sequence: TGTGCCAGCAGCGCAACCGGGACACCTAACTATGGCTACACCTTC. Filled out from reference TRBV7-3 and TRBJ1-2, the complete variable domain reads GAGVSQTPSNKVTEKGKYVELRCDPISGHTALYWYRQSLGQGPEFLIYFQGTGAADDSGLPNDRFFAVRPEGSVSTLKIQRTERGDSAVYLCASSATGTPNYGYTFGSGTRLTVV.

The rearrangement links TRBV25-1 to TRBJ1-6, with D hard to call. V lost 3 bases, J lost 6 bases, and 18 bases lay in between. The germline CDR1 and CDR2 sequences are MGHDK and SYGVNS. The CDR3 contains 17 residues. This chain's CDR3 is CASSDSSLTARNSPLHF. The CDR3 nucleotides read TGTGCCAGCAGTGATTCCTCTCTAACCGCTCGTAATTCACCCCTCCACTTT.

J is TRBJ1-1 and V is TRBV7-9, with 8 bases aligning to TRBD1. This CDR3 comprises 19 residues. V shed 6 bases and J 0 bases; nucleotides not matched to a gene: 18. The germline V gene encodes CDR1 SEHNR and CDR2 FQNEAQ (reference sequence). The CDR3 DNA is TGTGCCAGCAGGAAAAAGGCAGGGGGCGGATTTTTGATGAACACTGAAGCTTTCTTT. The encoded protein is CASRKKAGGGFLMNTEAFF.

This clone was recorded once. This chain connects TRBV19 to TRBJ2-1; D remains unclear. The CDR3 is 13 residues long. Trimming removed 10 bases from V and 0 bases from J, with 10 bases in between. The germline gives CDR1 LNHDA, CDR2 SQIVND (reference sequence). DNA of the CDR3: TGTGCCACTTCGTTGAGCTCCTACAATGAGCAGTTCTTC. It translates to CATSLSSYNEQFF.

The sample holds a few counts of this clone. The V call is TRBV7-3, the J call TRBJ2-5; TRBD1 matches 8 bases. This CDR3 region has 17 residues. The junction had 10 bases not matched to a gene; V was cut back by 4 bases and J by 0 bases. Per germline, CDR1 SGHTA and CDR2 FQGTGA. The DNA for the CDR3 is TGTGCCAGCAGCTCCCAGGGGGACAGGACGTACCAAGAGACCCAGTACTTC. Amino acid sequence: CASSSQGDRTYQETQYF.

The rearrangement joins TRBV19 to TRBJ2-1; 10 nucleotides line up with TRBD2. CDR1 is LNHDA, CDR2 SQIVND, per germline (reference sequence). The CDR3 loop spans 14 amino acids. V lost 8 bases and J lost 5; bases outside the gene matches: 6. CDR3 region: CASVGTSEDNEQFF. In DNA, the CDR3 is TGTGCCAGTGTTGGGACTAGCGAAGACAATGAGCAGTTCTTC.